These 6 T cell receptor beta chains were all obtained from the same sample, sequenced in a study of cytomegalovirus exposure and HLA in healthy donors. PCR primers comprised 60 Vbeta and 13 Jbeta primers. Some clones are missing from TCRdb's copy, which holds only in-frame ones; the method was immunoSEQ multiplex PCR. The profile covers nearly 70,000 clones, with 74% appearing a single time and around 10% taken by the ten largest. Sequences were obtained from PBMCs. Receptors were obtained from a woman aged 60 to 75 in good health and CMV-seropositive.

This clone was counted once. V is TRBV14 and J is TRBJ2-7; TRBD2 agrees at 12 bases. The CDR3 runs 19 residues. The V gene end was trimmed by 5 bases and the J gene end by 0 bases; junction bases not matched to a gene: 14. Germline CDR1 SGHDN, CDR2 FVKESK. CDR3: CASSFTRTSGTSTSYEQYF. The DNA for the CDR3 is TGTGCCAGCAGCTTTACTCGGACTAGCGGGACCTCCACCTCCTACGAGCAGTACTTC.

J is TRBJ1-2 and V is TRBV7-9; 8 bases line up with TRBD1. Germline V gene data show CDR1 as SEHNR and CDR2 as FQNEAQ (reference sequence). After removal of 0 bases from V and 4 bases from J, the junction contained 4 bases not matched to a gene. CDR3 length: 15 residues. CDR3 nucleotides: TGTGCCAGCAGCTTAGCTCGGACAGGGTTCTATGGCTACACCTTC. It encodes CASSLARTGFYGYTF.

This clone occurred a few times. This chain connects TRBV6-5 to TRBJ1-2, with a tentative D call TRBD1 (5 bases). This CDR3 spans 12 amino acids. Germline V gene data show CDR1 as MNHEY and CDR2 as SVGAGI. V was shortened by 5 bases and J by 7 bases, with 11 bases between the two germline ends. This CDR3 reads CASSTAGLGYTF. CDR3 DNA sequence: TGTGCCAGCAGTACCGCGGGACTTGGCTACACCTTC.

This sequence joins TRBV29-1 and TRBJ1-2; no reliable D call. Germline-derived CDR1 and CDR2 are SQVTM and ANQGSEA. The CDR3 is made up of 13 amino acids. V lost 3 bases to trimming and J lost 0 bases, with 8 bases between them. The CDR3 reads CSVDRGANYGYTF. CDR3 sequence (DNA): TGCAGCGTTGATCGGGGAGCTAACTATGGCTACACCTTC.

The rearrangement joins TRBV4-2 to TRBJ2-7; 15 bases agree with TRBD2. With 0 bases clipped from V and 6 bases from J, the junction kept 6 bases outside the gene matches. CDR3 size: 17 residues. CDR1 is LGHNA, CDR2 YNFKEQ, per germline. The CDR3 nucleotides read TGTGCCAGCAGCCAAGATGGGACTAGCGGGAGGACCAGCGAGCAGTACTTC. Translation gives CASSQDGTSGRTSEQYF.

The rearrangement uses TRBV7-2 and TRBJ2-7; D is undetermined. CDR3 length equals 14 residues. The V gene's germline CDR1 is SGHTA and CDR2 FQGNSA. Trimming left V 1 base short and J 0 bases short, with 7 bases between. As DNA, the CDR3 is TGTGCCAGCAGCTTAGGCCACAGCTCCTACGAGCAGTACTTC. This gives the protein CASSLGHSSYEQYF.